The sequence of this T cell receptor (beta chain) was determined in a study of human thymus T cells. Study results and limitations: It looked as if thymic and blood repertoires used V and J genes in a biased way. Related research reported highly overlapping thymic repertoires among unrelated individuals.

Here immunoSEQ multiplex PCR was the method, and the copy in TCRdb shows in-frame clones only, minus some. Of 70,000 to 75,000 clones listed, around 95% are singletons. Of note for this clone: Its antigen remains unidentified.

The CDR3 is made up of 14 amino acids. Germline V gene data show CDR1 as MDHEN and CDR2 as SYDVKM. Trimming left V 5 bases short and J 1 base short, with 11 bases between. Corrective heart surgery yielded resections, and these provided the thymus tissue. This sequence originates from a girl under two years old with a congenital heart defect but otherwise immunologically healthy. The chain is built from TRBV28 and TRBJ1-1; D is perhaps TRBD1 (5 bases). Sequenced material: thymus tissue. CDR3 region: CASSPGARNTEAFF. In DNA, the CDR3 is TGTGCCAGCAGTCCTGGGGCGAGGAACACTGAAGCTTTCTTT.